This section outlines one T cell receptor (beta chain) sequence together with its context. Its matching antigen is unknown. The germline V gene encodes CDR1 MDHEN and CDR2 SYDVKM. V dropped 7 bases and J dropped 7 bases, with 19 bases sitting between them. The CDR3 runs 14 residues. Under the authors' procedure: ImmunoSEQ yielded junction-only sequences lacking quality scores, so filtering differed. The repertoire was sequenced with immunoSEQ multiplex PCR; TCRdb's copy has only in-frame clones and lacks some. That table is the source of V, J and clone size, and D and trimming were worked out from the DNA. The data show hundreds of thousands of clones, with approximately 73% seen just once and 1.5% to 2% held by the top ten. The sample comes from a study of shared clonotypes between healthy human individuals. Study-wide points: Sequencing depth was predicted to influence how clonotypes are shared among donors.

This chain connects TRBV28 to TRBJ1-1; no reliable D call. Sample: memory CD4+ T cells sorted from blood. Subset denoted: CD45RA-negative fraction. This TCR was recovered from a woman aged 30 to 39 in good health. CDR3 loop: CASTEIKGGGEAFF. The CDR3 region has the DNA TGTGCCAGCACCGAGATCAAGGGAGGTGGTGAAGCTTTCTTT.